One and the same sample provided the 20 T cell receptor beta chains below, sequenced in a study of a mutant IDH1 vaccine in newly diagnosed glioma. Repertoires were generated with immunoSEQ multiplex PCR, while TCRdb's copy carries only in-frame clones and drops some. The sample holds some 87,000 clones, more than 80% seen once. Their antigens are not known. Time point meaning: week 47, end of study. Each vaccine dose was 300 ug of mutant IDH1 20-mer peptide, with topical imiquimod. Sequencing was performed on PBMCs, taken from a glioma patient whose treatment included an IDH1 peptide vaccine. These receptors all come from a man between 40 and 49 years old with glioma.

The sample holds one count of this clone. The chain couples TRBV7-2 to TRBJ1-2, with D tentatively TRBD1 (5 bases). Trimming pared 1 base from V and 8 bases from J, leaving 20 bases between. Germline V gene lookup returns CDR1 SGHTA and CDR2 FQGNSA. The CDR3 has 16 amino acids. CDR3 sequence: CASSLGAGGGALGYTF. In nucleotides, the CDR3 is TGTGCCAGCAGCTTAGGAGCTGGGGGGGGTGCCTTGGGCTACACCTTC.

The CDR3 sequence is CASSVDRQYGYTF. CDR3 coding DNA: TGTGCCAGCAGCGTAGACCGGCAGTATGGCTACACCTTC. The J gene is TRBJ1-2, the V gene TRBV9; D is unresolved. V was cut by 0 bases and J by 5 bases, with 8 bases left in between. Germline V lookup: CDR1 SGDLS, CDR2 YYNGEE. CDR3 size: 13 residues.

The chain uses TRBV29-1 and TRBJ1-1; the D gene is possibly TRBD1 (6 bases). The length of the CDR3 is 12 residues. Per germline, CDR1 SQVTM and CDR2 ANQGSEA. Trimming pared 4 bases from V and 2 bases from J, leaving 8 bases between. CDR3 sequence reads: CSVAGANTEAFF. The CDR3 region has the DNA TGCAGCGTTGCAGGGGCCAACACTGAAGCTTTCTTT.

This clone has a single count. J is TRBJ2-7 and V is TRBV7-2; D gene unclear. V lost 5 bases to trimming and J lost 0 bases, with 17 bases between them. Germline V CDR1 and CDR2: SGHTA, FQGNSA. This CDR3 spans 16 amino acids. The CDR3 reads CASSLERLLTSYEQYF. The CDR3 DNA sequence: TGTGCCAGCAGCCTAGAACGGCTCCTTACCTCCTACGAGCAGTACTTC.

V usage is TRBV11-2 and J usage is TRBJ2-7, with 8 bases aligning to TRBD2. The CDR3 consists of 17 residues. Germline CDR1 reads SGHAT; CDR2 reads FQNNGV. Trimming removed 1 base from V and 2 bases from J; junction bases left unmatched: 10. The DNA of the CDR3 is TGTGCCAGCAGCTTAGGGATCGGGAGGGCCGGGGCCTACGAGCAGTACTTC. Translating gives CASSLGIGRAGAYEQYF.

This chain links TRBV7-6 with TRBJ1-3, with D possibly matching TRBD1 (5 bases). With 1 base removed from V and 0 bases from J, the gap between germline ends came to 16 bases. The CDR3 is 18 residues long. The germline gives CDR1 SGHVS, CDR2 FNYEAQ. As DNA, the CDR3 is TGTGCCAGCAGCTTAGTAGAGGGTAGGGGAATCTCTGGAAACACCATATATTTT. Amino acid sequence: CASSLVEGRGISGNTIYF.

A few counts support this clone. The rearrangement uses TRBV19 and TRBJ1-5; 9 bases fit TRBD1. The V gene end was trimmed by 7 bases and the J gene end by 7 bases; junction bases not matched to a gene: 5. The CDR3 contains 13 residues. Germline CDR1 LNHDA, CDR2 SQIVND (reference sequence). In DNA, the CDR3 is TGTGCCAGTATGGACAGGGGAGGGCAGCCCCAGCATTTT. It codes for CASMDRGGQPQHF.

This chain joins TRBV27 and TRBJ2-7; 11 bases agree with TRBD1. From germline, CDR1 is MNHEY and CDR2 SMNVEV (reference sequence). With 10 bases clipped from V and 3 bases from J, the junction kept 11 bases outside the gene matches. The CDR3 extends over 15 amino acids. CDR3 sequence: CATKGRGTGGYEQYF. DNA of the CDR3: TGTGCCACCAAAGGAAGGGGGACAGGGGGCTACGAGCAGTACTTC.

This chain's CDR3 is CPERQAESSYNSPLHF. CDR3 nucleotides: TGTCCCGAGAGACAGGCCGAGAGCTCCTATAATTCACCCCTCCACTTT. This sequence joins TRBV19 and TRBJ1-6; possible D gene TRBD1, 6 bases. The length of the CDR3 is 16 residues. CDR1 and CDR2 from the germline V gene are LNHDA and SQIVND (reference sequence).

The chain has TRBV28 and TRBJ2-5, with TRBD2 as a possible D gene (5 bases). The V gene lost 4 bases and the J gene lost 9 bases, with 9 bases spanning the gap. Germline V gene data show CDR1 as MDHEN and CDR2 as SYDVKM. The CDR3 consists of 11 residues. The CDR3 DNA is TGTGCCAGCAGTTCCGTCGGGGCCCAGTACTTC. This translates into CASSSVGAQYF.

The V call is TRBV5-5, the J call TRBJ2-7; D gene uncertain. The CDR3 consists of 14 residues. Trimming took 2 bases from V and 3 from J, leaving 12 bases between them. Germline-derived CDR1 and CDR2 are SGHKS and YYEKEE (reference sequence). The CDR3, as DNA: TGTGCCAGCAGCTTCCTCAGAGAGAGCTACGAGCAGTACTTC. It codes for CASSFLRESYEQYF. Full variable domain (rest looked up from reference TRBV5-5 and TRBJ2-7): DAGVTQSPTHLIKTRGQQVTLRCSPISGHKSVSWYQQVLGQGPQFIFQYYEKEERGRGNFPDRFSARQFPNYSSELNVNALLLGDSALYLCASSFLRESYEQYFGPGTRLTVT.

The chain uses TRBV6-6 and TRBJ2-1; TRBD1 matches at 7 bases. The CDR3 sequence is 12 residues long. Germline loops: CDR1 MNHNY, CDR2 SVGAGI (reference sequence). With 10 bases clipped from V and 9 bases from J, the junction kept 9 bases outside the gene matches. The CDR3 DNA sequence: TGTGCCACCATGACAGGGCGAGGTGAGCAGTTCTTC. It yields the protein CATMTGRGEQFF.

The chain is built from TRBV18 and TRBJ1-5; D call uncertain. Germline CDR1 reads KGHSH; CDR2 reads LQKENI. The CDR3 covers 15 residues. Between the trimmed V and J ends, which lost 0 bases and 3 bases, there was a span of 9 bases. CDR3 bases: TGTGCCAGCTCACCACCGGGCAGCAACAATCAGCCCCAGCATTTT. Translated: CASSPPGSNNQPQHF.

The genes are TRBV19 and TRBJ1-1; D is perhaps TRBD1 (5 bases). With 5 bases removed from V and 0 bases from J, the gap between germline ends came to 16 bases. Germline V gene lookup returns CDR1 LNHDA and CDR2 SQIVND (reference sequence). The CDR3 runs to 16 residues. The CDR3 spells CASSPPPGGMNTEAFF. Here the CDR3 DNA reads TGTGCCAGTAGTCCCCCCCCGGGGGGTATGAACACTGAAGCTTTCTTT.

As concerns this clone: Other DNA sequences in this specimen translate into the identical CDR3. This chain joins TRBV6-4 and TRBJ1-2; D ambiguous. Trimming removed 2 bases from V and 1 base from J, with 5 bases in between. CDR3 length equals 13 residues. The germline gives CDR1 MRHNA, CDR2 SNTAGT. CDR3 coding DNA: TGTGCCAGCAGTGACGGGGTTAACTATGGCTACACCTTC. This encodes CASSDGVNYGYTF.

The rearrangement uses TRBV5-8 and TRBJ1-6; tentative D call: TRBD1 (6 bases). Germline-derived CDR1 and CDR2 are SGHTS and YDEGEE. The CDR3 has 15 amino acids. Trimming removed 4 bases at V and 7 bases at J, with 15 bases between. The CDR3 DNA is TGTGCCAGCAGCACAGGGTTCGGGCTGAATTCACCCCTCCACTTT. This sequence encodes CASSTGFGLNSPLHF.

With respect to this clone: Other nucleotide sequences from this sample produce the same CDR3. V usage is TRBV5-6 and J usage is TRBJ2-1; 13 bases are a match to TRBD2. The junction had 0 bases not matched to a gene; V was cut back by 0 bases and J by 6 bases. Germline CDR1 and CDR2: SGHDT and YYEEEE. This CDR3 has 15 amino acids. CDR3 DNA: TGTGCCAGCAGCTTGGGACTAGCGGGGGGCAATGAGCAGTTCTTC. This encodes CASSLGLAGGNEQFF. Filled out from reference TRBV5-6 and TRBJ2-1, the complete variable domain reads DAGVTQSPTHLIKTRGQQVTLRCSPKSGHDTVSWYQQALGQGPQFIFQYYEEEERQRGNFPDRFSGHQFPNYSSELNVNALLLGDSALYLCASSLGLAGGNEQFFGPGTRLTVL.

This clone was picked up one time. The rearrangement uses TRBV4-1 and TRBJ2-3; D is possibly TRBD1 (6 bases). Germline V gene lookup returns CDR1 MGHRA and CDR2 YSYEKL. This CDR3 spans 15 amino acids. V gave up 0 bases and J gave up 8 bases, with 15 bases separating them. CDR3 sequence reads: CASSQEGTGQSTQYF. DNA of the CDR3: TGCGCCAGCAGCCAAGAAGGGACCGGACAGTCTACGCAGTATTTT.

The chain recombines TRBV5-4 with TRBJ2-1; D is uncertain. The ends were cut back, 3 bases at V and 8 bases at J, with 15 bases in the middle. This CDR3 has 14 amino acids. CDR1 and CDR2 from the germline V gene are SGHNT and YYREEE (reference sequence). The CDR3 coding sequence is TGTGCCAGCAGCTCACGTTACAGAGGCGATGAGCAGTTCTTC. Translated, it gives CASSSRYRGDEQFF.

This chain connects TRBV10-3 to TRBJ2-7; D gene uncertain. The germline gives CDR1 ENHRY, CDR2 SYGVKD. The CDR3 spans 11 residues. Trimming removed 0 bases at V and 9 bases at J, with 6 bases between. In DNA form, the CDR3 reads TGTGCCATCAGTGAGTCTTGGGGGCAGTACTTC. The encoded protein is CAISESWGQYF.